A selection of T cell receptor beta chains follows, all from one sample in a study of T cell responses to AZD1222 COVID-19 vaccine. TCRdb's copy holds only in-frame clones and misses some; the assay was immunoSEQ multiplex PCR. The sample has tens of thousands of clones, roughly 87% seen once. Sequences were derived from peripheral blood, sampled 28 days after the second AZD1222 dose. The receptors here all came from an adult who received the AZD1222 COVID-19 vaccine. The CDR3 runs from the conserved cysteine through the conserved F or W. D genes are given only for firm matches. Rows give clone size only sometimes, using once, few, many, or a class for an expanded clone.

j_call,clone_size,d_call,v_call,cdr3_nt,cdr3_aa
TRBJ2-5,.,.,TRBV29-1,TGCAGCACCGATGGTCAGGGAGGAGAGACCCAGTACTTC,CSTDGQGGETQYF
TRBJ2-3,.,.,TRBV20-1,TGCAGTGCTAGCGACATTAATACGCAGTATTTT,CSASDINTQYF
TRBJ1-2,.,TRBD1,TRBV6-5,TGTGCCGGTCAGGGGGTGAGTGGCTACACCTTC,CAGQGVSGYTF
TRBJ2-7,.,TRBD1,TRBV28,TGTGCCAGCAGTTTAGGGACAGCCTACGAGCAGTACTTC,CASSLGTAYEQYF
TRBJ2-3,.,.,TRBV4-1,TGCGCCAGCAGCCGGTCCCCAGCAGATACGCAGTATTTT,CASSRSPADTQYF
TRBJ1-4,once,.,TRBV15,TGTGCCACCAGCAGAGTCAGTGAAAAACTGTTTTTT,CATSRVSEKLFF
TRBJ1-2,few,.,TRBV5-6,TGTGCCAGCAGACTTTACGGGACGTCCAACTATGGCTACACCTTC,CASRLYGTSNYGYTF
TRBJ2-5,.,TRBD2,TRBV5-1,TGCGCCAGCAGCTTGGCCCGGACTAGTGGTTCCCTAGGCGAGACCCAGTACTTC,CASSLARTSGSLGETQYF
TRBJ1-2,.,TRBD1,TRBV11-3,TGTGCCAGCAGCCGCGGGACAGCCCTTCGGGCTGGCTACACCTTC,CASSRGTALRAGYTF
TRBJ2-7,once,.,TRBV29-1,TGCAGCGTTGATGATGGTCGGAGGCAGTACTTC,CSVDDGRRQYF
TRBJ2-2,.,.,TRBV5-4,TGTGCCAGCAGATCGGTCGGGGGCGCCGTCACCGGGGAGCTGTTTTTT,CASRSVGGAVTGELFF
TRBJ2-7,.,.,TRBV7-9,TGTGCCAGCAGCCTCCGGGACGAGCAGTACTTC,CASSLRDEQYF
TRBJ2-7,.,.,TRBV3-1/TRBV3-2,TGTGCCAGCAGCCAAAGCCGACGGGGGATTTACGAGCAGTACTTC,CASSQSRRGIYEQYF
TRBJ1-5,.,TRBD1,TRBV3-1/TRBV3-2,TGTGCCAGCAGCCAGGGGACAGGGAGTCAGCCCCAGCATTTT,CASSQGTGSQPQHF
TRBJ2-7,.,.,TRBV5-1,TGCGCCAGCAGCTTGGCTTGGCAGCTTGAGGCCGGCGAGCAGTACTTC,CASSLAWQLEAGEQYF
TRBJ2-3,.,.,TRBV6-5,TGTGCCAGCAGGCTACACACTAGCGATACGCAGTATTTT,CASRLHTSDTQYF
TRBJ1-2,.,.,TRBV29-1,TGCAGCGCCACCCGGCTAGGGGCTAGCTATGGCTACACCTTC,CSATRLGASYGYTF
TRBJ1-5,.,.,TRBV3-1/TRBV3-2,TGTGCCAGCAGCCATCGACGGGGGGGGCCCAATCAGCCCCAGCATTTT,CASSHRRGGPNQPQHF
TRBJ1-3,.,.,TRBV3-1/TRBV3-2,TGTGCCAGCAGCGCGACAGTGACTGGAAACACCATATATTTT,CASSATVTGNTIYF
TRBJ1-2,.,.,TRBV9,TGTGCCAGCAGCCCAAACGAAGGGAACTATGGCTACACCTTC,CASSPNEGNYGYTF
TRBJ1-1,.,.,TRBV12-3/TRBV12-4,TGTGCCAGCAGTTGGAGCATGGCATCTGAAGCTTTCTTT,CASSWSMASEAFF
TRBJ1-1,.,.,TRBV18,TGTGCCAGCGCCGTAGGGCAAGAGAACACTGAAGCTTTCTTT,CASAVGQENTEAFF
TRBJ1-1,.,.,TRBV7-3,TGTGCCAGCAGTAAAGGGGGGAACACTGAAGCTTTCTTT,CASSKGGNTEAFF
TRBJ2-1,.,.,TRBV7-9,TGTGCCAGCAGCTTCCGGGGTTTAGCCAATGAGCAGTTCTTC,CASSFRGLANEQFF
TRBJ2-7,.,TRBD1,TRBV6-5,TGTGCCAGCAGTTACTTGGACAGGGGGACCTACGAGCAGTACTTC,CASSYLDRGTYEQYF
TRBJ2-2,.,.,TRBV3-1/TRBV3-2,TGTGCCAGCAGCCAGGGGGGACCGAACACCGGGGAGCTGTTTTTT,CASSQGGPNTGELFF
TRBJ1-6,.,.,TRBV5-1,TGCGCCAGCAGCCGGGAGGGACATTCACCCCTCCACTTT,CASSREGHSPLHF
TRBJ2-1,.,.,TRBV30,TGTGCCTGGAGTAAGGGTAGTAACTTAGGGGGCTACAATGAGCAGTTCTTC,CAWSKGSNLGGYNEQFF
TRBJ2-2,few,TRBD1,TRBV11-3,TGTGCCAGCAGCTTCAAGGGGGCGACAACCGGGGAGCTGTTTTTT,CASSFKGATTGELFF
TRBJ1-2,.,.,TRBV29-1,TGCAGCGCAAAGGGGGGAGCCGCTAACTATGGCTACACCTTC,CSAKGGAANYGYTF
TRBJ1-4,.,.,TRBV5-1,TGCGCCAGCAAGGGGCCCTTTGCAACTAATGAAAAACTGTTTTTT,CASKGPFATNEKLFF
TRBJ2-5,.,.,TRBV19,TGTGCCAGTAGCAGTGGGGAGCGGAGGCCTCAAGAGACCCAGTACTTC,CASSSGERRPQETQYF
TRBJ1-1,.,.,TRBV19,TGTGCCAGTAGTATAGCAGATTTCACTGAAGCTTTCTTT,CASSIADFTEAFF